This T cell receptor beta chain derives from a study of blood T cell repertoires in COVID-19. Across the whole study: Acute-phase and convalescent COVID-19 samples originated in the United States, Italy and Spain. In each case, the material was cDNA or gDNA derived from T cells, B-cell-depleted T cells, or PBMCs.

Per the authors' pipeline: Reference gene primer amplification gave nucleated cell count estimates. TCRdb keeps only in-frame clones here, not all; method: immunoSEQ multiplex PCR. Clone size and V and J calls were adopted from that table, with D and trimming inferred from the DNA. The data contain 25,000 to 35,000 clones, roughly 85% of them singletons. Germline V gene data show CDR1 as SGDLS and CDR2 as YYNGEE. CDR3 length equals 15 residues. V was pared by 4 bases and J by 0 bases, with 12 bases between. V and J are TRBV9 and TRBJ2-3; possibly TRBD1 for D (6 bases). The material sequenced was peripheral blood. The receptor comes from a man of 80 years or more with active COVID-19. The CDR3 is CASSTGQSSTDTQYF. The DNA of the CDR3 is TGTGCCAGCAGCACAGGACAGAGTAGCACAGATACGCAGTATTTT.